The T cell receptor beta chain under discussion was sequenced for a study of CD8 T cells in ankylosing spondylitis. The table lists this clonotype with many counts. Antigen specificity is unknown. CDR1 and CDR2 (germline): MNHEY, SVGEGT. The CDR3 runs 14 residues. V lost 6 bases to trimming and J lost 0 bases, with 12 bases between them. Regarding the study as a whole: Disease-linked clones were reportedly significantly enriched in matched ankylosing spondylitis synovial fluid. CD8+ cells made up the disease-linked clones, which were relatively rare in peripheral blood. A subset of motif variants has previously been described in the synovial fluid and blood of reactive arthritis.

TCRdb re-called the 5' RACE reads through MiXCR, storing one row per CDR3 protein. The top ten clones hold roughly 7.3% of a sample with around 280,000 distinct CDR3 sequences, around 19% of them seen once. Material for sequencing was blood, either unsorted or a sorted T cell fraction (not recorded which). The V call is TRBV6-2 or TRBV6-3, the J call TRBJ2-7; no definite D call. The TCR originated in a male donor with ankylosing spondylitis or in good health (not recorded which). CDR3 sequence: CASSLDRSSYEQYV. As DNA, the CDR3 is TGTGCCAGCAGCCTAGACCGGAGCTCCTACGAGCAGTACGTC.